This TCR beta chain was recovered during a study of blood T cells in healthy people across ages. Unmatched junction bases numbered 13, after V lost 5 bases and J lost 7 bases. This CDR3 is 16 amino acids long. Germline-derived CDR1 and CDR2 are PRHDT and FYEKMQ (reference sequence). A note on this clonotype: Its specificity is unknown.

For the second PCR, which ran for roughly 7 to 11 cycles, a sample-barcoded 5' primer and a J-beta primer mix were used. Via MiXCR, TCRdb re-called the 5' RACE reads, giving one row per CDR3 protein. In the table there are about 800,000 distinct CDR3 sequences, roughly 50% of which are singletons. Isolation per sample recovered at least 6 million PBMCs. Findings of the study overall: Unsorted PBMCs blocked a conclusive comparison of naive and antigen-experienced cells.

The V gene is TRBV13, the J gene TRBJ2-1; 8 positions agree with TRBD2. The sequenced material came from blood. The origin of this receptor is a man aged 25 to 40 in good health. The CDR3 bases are TGTGCCAGCAGCCCAAGCGGGAGTAGAGTCATGAATGAGCAGTTCTTC. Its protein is CASSPSGSRVMNEQFF.